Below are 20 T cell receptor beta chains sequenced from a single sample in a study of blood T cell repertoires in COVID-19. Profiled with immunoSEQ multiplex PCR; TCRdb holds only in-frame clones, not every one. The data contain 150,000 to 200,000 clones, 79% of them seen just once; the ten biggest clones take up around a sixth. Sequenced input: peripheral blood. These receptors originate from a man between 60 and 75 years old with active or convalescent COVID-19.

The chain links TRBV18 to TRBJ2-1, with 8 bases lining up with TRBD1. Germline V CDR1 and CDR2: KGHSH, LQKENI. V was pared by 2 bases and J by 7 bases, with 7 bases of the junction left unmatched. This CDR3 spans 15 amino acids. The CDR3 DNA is TGTGCCAGCTCACCAACAGGGGGAGGAGGGAATGAGCAGTTCTTC. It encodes CASSPTGGGGNEQFF.

CDR3 bases: TGTGCCAGCAGCCCTTTCGACAGGGAGGACTCCTACGAGCAGTACTTC. It translates to CASSPFDREDSYEQYF. The chain employs TRBV5-6 and TRBJ2-7; tentatively, D is TRBD1 (7 bases). The germline V gene encodes CDR1 SGHDT and CDR2 YYEEEE. The length of the CDR3 is 16 residues. V was cut by 4 bases and J by 0 bases, with 17 bases left in between. The complete variable domain, with remaining parts taken from reference TRBV5-6 and TRBJ2-7, reads DAGVTQSPTHLIKTRGQQVTLRCSPKSGHDTVSWYQQALGQGPQFIFQYYEEEERQRGNFPDRFSGHQFPNYSSELNVNALLLGDSALYLCASSPFDREDSYEQYFGPGTRLTVT.

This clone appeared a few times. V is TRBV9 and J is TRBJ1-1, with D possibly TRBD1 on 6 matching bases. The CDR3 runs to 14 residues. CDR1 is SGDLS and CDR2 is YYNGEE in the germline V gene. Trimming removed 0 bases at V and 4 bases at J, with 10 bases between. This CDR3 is CASSVGGQSTEAFF. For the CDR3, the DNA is TGTGCCAGCAGCGTAGGGGGGCAGAGCACTGAAGCTTTCTTT.

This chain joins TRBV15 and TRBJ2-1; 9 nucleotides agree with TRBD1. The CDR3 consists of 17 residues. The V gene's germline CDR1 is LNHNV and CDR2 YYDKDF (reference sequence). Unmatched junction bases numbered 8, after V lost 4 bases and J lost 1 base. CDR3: CATSTIQGAGSYNEQFF. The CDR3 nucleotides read TGTGCCACCAGCACTATACAGGGGGCCGGGTCCTACAATGAGCAGTTCTTC.

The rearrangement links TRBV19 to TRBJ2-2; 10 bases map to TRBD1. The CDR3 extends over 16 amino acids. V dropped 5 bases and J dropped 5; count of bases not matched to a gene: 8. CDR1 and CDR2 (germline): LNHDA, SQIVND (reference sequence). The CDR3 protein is CASSPPGQGMTGELFF. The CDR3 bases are TGTGCCAGTAGTCCGCCGGGACAGGGGATGACCGGGGAGCTGTTTTTT.

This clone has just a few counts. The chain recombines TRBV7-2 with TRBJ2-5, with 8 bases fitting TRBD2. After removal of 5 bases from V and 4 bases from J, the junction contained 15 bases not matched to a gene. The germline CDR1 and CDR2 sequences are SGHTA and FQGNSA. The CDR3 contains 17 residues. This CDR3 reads CASSPFGSGRDPETQYF. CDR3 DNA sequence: TGTGCCAGCAGCCCATTCGGGAGCGGGAGAGACCCAGAGACCCAGTACTTC.

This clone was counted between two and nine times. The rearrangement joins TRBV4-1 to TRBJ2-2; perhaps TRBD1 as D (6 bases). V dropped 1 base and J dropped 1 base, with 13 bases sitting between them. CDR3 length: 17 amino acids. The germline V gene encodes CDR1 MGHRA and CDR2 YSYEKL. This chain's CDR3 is CASSQVGTGRNTGELFF. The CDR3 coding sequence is TGCGCCAGCAGCCAAGTAGGAACAGGGCGGAACACCGGGGAGCTGTTTTTT.

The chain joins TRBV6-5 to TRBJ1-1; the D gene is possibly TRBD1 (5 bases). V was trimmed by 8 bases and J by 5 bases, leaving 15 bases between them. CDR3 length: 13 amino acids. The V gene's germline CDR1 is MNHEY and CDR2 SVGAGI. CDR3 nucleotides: TGTGCCAGCGTTAGTTTGGGGCGGACTGAAGCTTTCTTT. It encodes CASVSLGRTEAFF.

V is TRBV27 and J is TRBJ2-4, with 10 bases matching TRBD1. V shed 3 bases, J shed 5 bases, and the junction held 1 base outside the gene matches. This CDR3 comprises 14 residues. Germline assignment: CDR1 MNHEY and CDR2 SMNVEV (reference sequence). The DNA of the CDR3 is TGTGCCAGCAGTTTTGGGACAGGGGAAAACATTCAGTACTTC. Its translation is CASSFGTGENIQYF.

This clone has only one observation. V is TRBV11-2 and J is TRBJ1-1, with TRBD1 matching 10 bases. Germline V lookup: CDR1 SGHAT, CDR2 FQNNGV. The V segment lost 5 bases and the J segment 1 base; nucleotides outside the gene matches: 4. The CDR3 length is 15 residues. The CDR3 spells CASSARTGGNTEAFF. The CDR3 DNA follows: TGTGCCAGCAGCGCCCGGACAGGGGGGAACACTGAAGCTTTCTTT.

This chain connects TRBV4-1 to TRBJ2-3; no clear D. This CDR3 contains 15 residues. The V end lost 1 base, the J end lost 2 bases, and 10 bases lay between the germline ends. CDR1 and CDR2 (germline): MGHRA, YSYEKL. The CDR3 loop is CASSQAPGYTDTQYF. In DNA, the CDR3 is TGCGCCAGCAGCCAAGCCCCCGGTTACACAGATACGCAGTATTTT.

This chain's CDR3 is CASSEEGNGELFF. The CDR3 DNA reads TGTGCCAGCAGTGAAGAGGGGAACGGGGAGCTGTTTTTT. The chain couples TRBV2 to TRBJ2-2; tentatively, D is TRBD1 (5 bases). Trimming left V 1 base short and J 7 bases short, with 7 bases between. The CDR3 totals 13 residues. Germline-derived CDR1 and CDR2 are SNHLY and FYNNEI.

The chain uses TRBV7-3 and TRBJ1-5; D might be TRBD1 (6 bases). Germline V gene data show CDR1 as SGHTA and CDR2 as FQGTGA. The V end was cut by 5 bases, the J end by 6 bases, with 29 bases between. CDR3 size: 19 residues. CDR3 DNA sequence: TGTGCCAGCAGCCCCCCCCGACAGGCGGTTGTCTGTTTTTGTCAGCCCCAGCATTTT. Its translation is CASSPPRQAVVCFCQPQHF.

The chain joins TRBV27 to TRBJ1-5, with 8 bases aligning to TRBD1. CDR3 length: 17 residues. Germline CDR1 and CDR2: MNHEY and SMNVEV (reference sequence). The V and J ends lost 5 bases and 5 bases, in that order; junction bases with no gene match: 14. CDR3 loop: CASSPNFLGQGDQPQHF. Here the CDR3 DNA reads TGTGCCAGCAGTCCAAACTTTCTAGGACAGGGAGATCAGCCCCAGCATTTT.

The CDR3 is CASSRTRAYEQYF. CDR3 nucleotides: TGTGCCAGCAGCCGGACTAGGGCTTACGAGCAGTACTTC. V and J are TRBV11-2 and TRBJ2-7, with TRBD2 matching over 7 bases. This CDR3 spans 13 amino acids. Looked up from germline, CDR1 is SGHAT and CDR2 is FQNNGV. J gave up 4 bases and V 5 bases, and 5 bases lay outside the gene matches.

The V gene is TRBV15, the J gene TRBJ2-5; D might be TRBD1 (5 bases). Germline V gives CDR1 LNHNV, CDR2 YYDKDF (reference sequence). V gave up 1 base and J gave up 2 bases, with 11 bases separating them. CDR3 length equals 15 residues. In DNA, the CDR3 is TGTGCCACCAGCAGAGGTTGGGGCAGTCAAGAGACCCAGTACTTC. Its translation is CATSRGWGSQETQYF.

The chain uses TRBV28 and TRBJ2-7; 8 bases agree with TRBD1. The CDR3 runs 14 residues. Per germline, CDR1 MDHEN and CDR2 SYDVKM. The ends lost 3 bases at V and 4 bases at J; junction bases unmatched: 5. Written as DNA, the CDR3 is TGTGCCAGCAGTTTTGCAGGGGGCGCGTACGAGCAGTACTTC. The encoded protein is CASSFAGGAYEQYF.

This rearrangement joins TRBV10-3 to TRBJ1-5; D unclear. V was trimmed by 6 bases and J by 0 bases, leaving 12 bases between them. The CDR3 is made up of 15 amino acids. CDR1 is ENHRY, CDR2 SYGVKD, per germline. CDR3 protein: CAISSGFNSNQPQHF. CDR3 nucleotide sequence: TGTGCCATCAGCTCGGGGTTCAATAGCAATCAGCCCCAGCATTTT.

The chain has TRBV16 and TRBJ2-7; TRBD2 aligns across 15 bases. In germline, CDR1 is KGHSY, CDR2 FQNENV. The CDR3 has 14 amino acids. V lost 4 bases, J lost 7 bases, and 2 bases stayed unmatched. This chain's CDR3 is CASSPGLAGGEQYF. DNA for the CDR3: TGTGCCAGCAGCCCAGGACTAGCGGGAGGGGAGCAGTACTTC.

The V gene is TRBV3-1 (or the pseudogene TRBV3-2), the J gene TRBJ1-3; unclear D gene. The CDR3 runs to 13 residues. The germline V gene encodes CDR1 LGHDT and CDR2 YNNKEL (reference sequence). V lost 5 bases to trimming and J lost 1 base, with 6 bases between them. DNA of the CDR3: TGTGCCAGCAGCTCCCGGTCTGGAAACACCATATATTTT. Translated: CASSSRSGNTIYF.